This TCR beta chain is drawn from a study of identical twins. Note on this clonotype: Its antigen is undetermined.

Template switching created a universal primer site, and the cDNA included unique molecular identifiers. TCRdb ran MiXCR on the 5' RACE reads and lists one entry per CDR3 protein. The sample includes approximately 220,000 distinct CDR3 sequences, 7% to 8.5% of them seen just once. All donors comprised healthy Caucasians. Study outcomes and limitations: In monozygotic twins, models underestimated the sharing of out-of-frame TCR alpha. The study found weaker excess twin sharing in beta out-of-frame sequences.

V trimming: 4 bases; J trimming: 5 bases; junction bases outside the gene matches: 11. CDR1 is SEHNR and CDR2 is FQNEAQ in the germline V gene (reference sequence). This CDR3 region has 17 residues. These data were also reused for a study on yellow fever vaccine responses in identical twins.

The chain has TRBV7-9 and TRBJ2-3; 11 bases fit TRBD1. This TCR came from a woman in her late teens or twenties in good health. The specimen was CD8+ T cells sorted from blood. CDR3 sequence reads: CASSSIQDRGRQDTQYF. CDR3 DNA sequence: TGTGCCAGCAGCTCAATCCAGGACAGGGGGCGTCAAGATACGCAGTATTTT.